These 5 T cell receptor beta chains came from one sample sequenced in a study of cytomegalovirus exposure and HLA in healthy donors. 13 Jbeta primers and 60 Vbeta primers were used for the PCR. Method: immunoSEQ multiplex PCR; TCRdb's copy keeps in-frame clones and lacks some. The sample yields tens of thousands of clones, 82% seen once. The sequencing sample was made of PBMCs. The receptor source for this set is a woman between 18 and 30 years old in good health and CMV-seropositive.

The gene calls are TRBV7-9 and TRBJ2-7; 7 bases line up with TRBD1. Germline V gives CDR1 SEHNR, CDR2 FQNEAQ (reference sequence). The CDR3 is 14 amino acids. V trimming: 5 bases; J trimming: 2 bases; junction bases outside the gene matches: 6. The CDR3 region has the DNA TGTGCCAGCAGCCCGCAGGGGGTCCCCTACGAGCAGTACTTC. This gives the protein CASSPQGVPYEQYF. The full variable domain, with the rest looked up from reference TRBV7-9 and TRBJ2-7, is DTGVSQNPRHKITKRGQNVTFRCDPISEHNRLYWYRQTLGQGPEFLTYFQNEAQLEKSRLLSDRFSAERPKGSFSTLEIQRTEQGDSAMYLCASSPQGVPYEQYFGPGTRLTVT.

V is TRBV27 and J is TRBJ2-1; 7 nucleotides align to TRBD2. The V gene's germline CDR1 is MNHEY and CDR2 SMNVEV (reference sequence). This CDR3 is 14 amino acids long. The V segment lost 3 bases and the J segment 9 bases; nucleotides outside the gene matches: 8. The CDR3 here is CASSLRLAETEQFF. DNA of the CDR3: TGTGCCAGCAGTTTGCGGCTAGCGGAGACTGAGCAGTTCTTC.

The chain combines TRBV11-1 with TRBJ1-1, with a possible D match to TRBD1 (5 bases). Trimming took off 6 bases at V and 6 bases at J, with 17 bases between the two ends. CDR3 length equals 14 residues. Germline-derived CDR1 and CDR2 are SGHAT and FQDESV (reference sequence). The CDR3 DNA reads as TGTGCCAGCAGGCCACAGGAGATTTTGGCTGAAGCTTTCTTT. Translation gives CASRPQEILAEAFF. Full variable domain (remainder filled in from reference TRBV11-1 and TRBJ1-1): EAEVAQSPRYKITEKSQAVAFWCDPISGHATLYWYRQILGQGPELLVQFQDESVVDDSQLPKDRFSAERLKGVDSTLKIQPAELGDSAMYLCASRPQEILAEAFFGQGTRLTVV.

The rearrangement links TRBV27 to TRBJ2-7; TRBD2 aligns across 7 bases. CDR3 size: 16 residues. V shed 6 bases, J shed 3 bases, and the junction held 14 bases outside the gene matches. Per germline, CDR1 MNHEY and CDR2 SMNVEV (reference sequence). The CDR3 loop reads CASSPGSSGPYYEQYF. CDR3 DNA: TGTGCCAGCAGCCCAGGCTCTAGCGGACCTTACTACGAGCAGTACTTC.

The CDR3 protein is CASSPHPGTEQFF. Here the CDR3 DNA reads TGTGCCAGCAGTCCCCACCCCGGGACAGAGCAGTTCTTC. V and J are TRBV7-8 and TRBJ2-1; tentative D call: TRBD1 (6 bases). CDR1 and CDR2 (germline): SGHVS, FQNEAQ. V dropped 6 bases and J dropped 10 bases, with 16 bases sitting between them. The CDR3 runs to 13 residues.